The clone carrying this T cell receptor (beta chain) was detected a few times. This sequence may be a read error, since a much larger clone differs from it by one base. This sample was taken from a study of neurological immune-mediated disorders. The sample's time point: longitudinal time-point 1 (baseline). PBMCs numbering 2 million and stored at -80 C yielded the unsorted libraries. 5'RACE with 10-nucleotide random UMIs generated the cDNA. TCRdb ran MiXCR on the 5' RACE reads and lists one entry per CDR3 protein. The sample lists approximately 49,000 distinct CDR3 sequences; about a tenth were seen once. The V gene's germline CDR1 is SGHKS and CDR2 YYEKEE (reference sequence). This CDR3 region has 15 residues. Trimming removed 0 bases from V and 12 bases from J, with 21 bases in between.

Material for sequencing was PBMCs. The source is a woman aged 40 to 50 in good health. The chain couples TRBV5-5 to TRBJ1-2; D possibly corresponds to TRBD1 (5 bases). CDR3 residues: CASSLAGAGLDGHTF. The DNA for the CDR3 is TGTGCCAGCAGCTTGGCCGGGGCAGGGCTGGACGGCCACACCTTC. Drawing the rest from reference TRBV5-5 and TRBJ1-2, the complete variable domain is DAGVTQSPTHLIKTRGQQVTLRCSPISGHKSVSWYQQVLGQGPQFIFQYYEKEERGRGNFPDRFSARQFPNYSSELNVNALLLGDSALYLCASSLAGAGLDGHTFGSGTRLTVV.